This passage covers 25 T cell receptor beta chains from one sample sequenced in a study of shared clonotypes between healthy human individuals. Sequencing was performed with immunoSEQ multiplex PCR; in TCRdb, only in-frame clones are kept and a portion is missing. The sample has 950,000 to 1,300,000 clones; about 75% are singletons. The sample consisted of memory CD4+ T cells sorted from blood. The subset is: CD45RA-negative fraction. The receptors here all came from a man between 18 and 35 years old in good health.

With regard to this clone: This CDR3 is also generated by other DNA sequences in the sample. This chain connects TRBV6-5 to TRBJ2-7; D is unresolved. Trimming stripped 0 bases from V and 1 base from J, with 4 bases between. The CDR3 runs to 13 residues. From germline, CDR1 is MNHEY and CDR2 SVGAGI. This CDR3 is CASSYSSSYEQYF. DNA of the CDR3: TGTGCCAGCAGTTACTCGTCATCCTACGAGCAGTACTTC.

The J gene is TRBJ2-3, the V gene TRBV10-1, with D uncertain. Germline loops: CDR1 WNHNN, CDR2 SYGVQD (reference sequence). V lost 4 bases to trimming and J lost 2 bases, with 16 bases between them. This CDR3 is 16 amino acids long. The CDR3 protein is CASSGPLDTSTDTQYF. The CDR3, as DNA: TGCGCCAGCAGTGGCCCTTTGGATACTTCCACAGATACGCAGTATTTT.

The chain recombines TRBV18 with TRBJ2-1, with D unclear. V lost 0 bases and J 6 bases, leaving 6 bases between the germline ends. CDR3 size: 13 residues. Per germline, CDR1 KGHSH and CDR2 LQKENI. The CDR3 coding sequence is TGTGCCAGCTCACCACCGTTTTCCAATGAGCAGTTCTTC. The encoded protein is CASSPPFSNEQFF.

In its sample, this clone was seen once. This rearrangement joins TRBV29-1 to TRBJ2-1, with D uncertain. V dropped 4 bases and J dropped 5 bases, with 12 bases sitting between them. Germline lookup yields CDR1 SQVTM and CDR2 ANQGSEA. CDR3 length equals 13 residues. The CDR3 nucleotides read TGCAGCGTTGTATGGGTCGTTAACAATGAGCAGTTCTTC. This codes for CSVVWVVNNEQFF.

The chain has TRBV9 and TRBJ1-5; TRBD1 might be the D (5 bases). V was shortened by 0 bases and J by 4 bases, with 8 bases between the two germline ends. Germline V lookup: CDR1 SGDLS, CDR2 YYNGEE. The CDR3 contains 14 residues. CDR3 DNA: TGTGCCAGCAGCGTAGAGGGACCAAATCAGCCCCAGCATTTT. It codes for CASSVEGPNQPQHF. Full variable domain (outside the CDR3, taken from reference TRBV9 and TRBJ1-5): DSGVTQTPKHLITATGQRVTLRCSPRSGDLSVYWYQQSLDQGLQFLIQYYNGEERAKGNILERFSAQQFPDLHSELNLSSLELGDSALYFCASSVEGPNQPQHFGDGTRLSIL.

CDR3 sequence reads: CASSWGQGPGDTQYF. The CDR3 coding sequence is TGTGCCAGCAGCTGGGGACAGGGCCCTGGGGATACGCAGTATTTT. The chain carries TRBV7-9 and TRBJ2-3; 9 bases are a match to TRBD1. CDR1 and CDR2 (germline): SEHNR, FQNEAQ (reference sequence). Trimming cost V 4 bases and J 6 bases; bases outside gene matches: 8. The CDR3 consists of 15 residues.

V usage is TRBV13 and J usage is TRBJ2-3; a weak D match, TRBD2 (6 bases). Trimming took 2 bases from V and 0 from J, leaving 9 bases between them. The CDR3 runs to 15 residues. Looked up from germline, CDR1 is PRHDT and CDR2 is FYEKMQ (reference sequence). The CDR3 region has the DNA TGTGCCAGCAGCTTAAACGCGGGAAGCACAGATACGCAGTATTTT. It codes for CASSLNAGSTDTQYF.

This clone was seen only a few times. The CDR3 loop is CASSPDYGYEQYF. For the CDR3, the DNA is TGTGCCAGCTCACCAGACTACGGGTACGAGCAGTACTTC. The chain couples TRBV18 to TRBJ2-7; tentative D call: TRBD2 (5 bases). The CDR3 is made up of 13 amino acids. V was cut by 2 bases and J by 4 bases, with 9 bases left in between. Germline CDR1 and CDR2: KGHSH and LQKENI.

The chain recombines TRBV7-6 with TRBJ2-2; 7 nucleotides line up with TRBD2. Germline V gene data show CDR1 as SGHVS and CDR2 as FNYEAQ. The CDR3 length is 15 residues. V lost 2 bases, J lost 6 bases, and 6 bases stayed unmatched. The CDR3 DNA is TGTGCCAGCAGCTTACCGGCGGGAGCGGCCGGGGAGCTGTTTTTT. It is translated as CASSLPAGAAGELFF. The variable domain in full, completed from reference TRBV7-6 and TRBJ2-2, reads GAGVSQSPRYKVTKRGQDVALRCDPISGHVSLYWYRQALGQGPEFLTYFNYEAQQDKSGLPNDRFSAERPEGSISTLTIQRTEQRDSAMYRCASSLPAGAAGELFFGEGSRLTVL.

This chain uses TRBV21-1 with TRBJ2-1; the table's D call, TRBD1, was not checked against the DNA. TRBV21-1 is noted as a pseudogene. The CDR3 contains 15 residues. The CDR3, as DNA: TGTGCCAGCAGCAAAGGCTCCGACAGTTACAATGAGCAGTTCTTC. Translating gives CASSKGSDSYNEQFF.

The chain employs TRBV6-1 and TRBJ1-1; D gene unclear. Trimming removed 3 bases from V and 1 base from J, with 12 bases in between. The CDR3 runs to 15 residues. Germline-derived CDR1 and CDR2 are MNHNS and SASEGT. The CDR3 sequence: CASSDIAQRNTEAFF. As DNA, the CDR3 is TGTGCCAGCAGTGATATTGCCCAGCGGAACACTGAAGCTTTCTTT.

The genes are TRBV25-1 and TRBJ2-7, with TRBD2 identical over 8 bases. Germline V gene lookup returns CDR1 MGHDK and CDR2 SYGVNS. V shed 5 bases, J shed 3 bases, and the junction held 6 bases outside the gene matches. This CDR3 comprises 14 residues. CDR3 nucleotides: TGTGCCAGCAGTTCCTCCGGGGGGGGCTACGAGCAGTACTTC. Translated, it gives CASSSSGGGYEQYF.

This sequence joins TRBV19 and TRBJ2-3; perhaps TRBD2 as D (6 bases). CDR3 length: 14 residues. CDR1 is LNHDA, CDR2 SQIVND, per germline (reference sequence). The V end was cut by 6 bases, the J end by 6 bases, with 16 bases between. CDR3 bases: TGTGCCAGTAGGATGGGCGGGGCGGTGGATACGCAGTATTTT. It yields the protein CASRMGGAVDTQYF. The whole variable domain, remainder taken from reference TRBV19 and TRBJ2-3, is DGGITQSPKYLFRKEGQNVTLSCEQNLNHDAMYWYRQDPGQGLRLIYYSQIVNDFQKGDIAEGYSVSREKKESFPLTVTSAQKNPTAFYLCASRMGGAVDTQYFGPGTRLTVL.

The V call is TRBV11-2, the J call TRBJ2-3, with D uncertain. The CDR3 length is 15 residues. Trimming left V 3 bases short and J 6 bases short, with 16 bases between. The germline V gene has CDR1 SGHAT and CDR2 FQNNGV. The CDR3 nucleotides are TGTGCCAGCAGCTTGCACGGGCAGGAGCAGGATACGCAGTATTTT. It yields the protein CASSLHGQEQDTQYF. Together with reference TRBV11-2 and TRBJ2-3, the CDR3 gives the full variable domain: EAGVAQSPRYKIIEKRQSVAFWCNPISGHATLYWYQQILGQGPKLLIQFQNNGVVDDSQLPKDRFSAERLKGVDSTLKIQPAKLEDSAVYLCASSLHGQEQDTQYFGPGTRLTVL.

In nucleotides, the CDR3 is TGTGCCAGCAGGGGAGCGGGGGGGCGCAATGAGCAGTTCTTC. Amino acids: CASRGAGGRNEQFF. The chain combines TRBV6-1 with TRBJ2-1, with 10 bases that match TRBD2. V gave up 6 bases and J gave up 6 bases; unmatched junction bases: 5. The CDR3 totals 14 residues. Germline CDR1 MNHNS, CDR2 SASEGT.

This clone has just a few counts. The rearrangement links TRBV30 to TRBJ1-6; no clear D gene. The germline V and J ends were trimmed by 3 bases and 3 bases, with 15 bases remaining between them. The CDR3 totals 16 residues. From germline, CDR1 is GTSNPN and CDR2 SVGIG (reference sequence). The CDR3 DNA is TGTGCCTGGAGGCAGGACCCCCTTGGCTATAATTCACCCCTCCACTTT. It encodes CAWRQDPLGYNSPLHF.

V usage is TRBV4-1 and J usage is TRBJ2-3, with 9 positions matching TRBD1. Germline values: CDR1 MGHRA, CDR2 YSYEKL. After removal of 0 bases from V and 1 base from J, the junction contained 11 bases not matched to a gene. The CDR3 covers 19 residues. The CDR3 loop reads CASSQDLGQGKGGTDTQYF. In DNA form, the CDR3 reads TGCGCCAGCAGCCAAGATCTGGGACAGGGAAAAGGAGGCACAGATACGCAGTATTTT.

The chain combines TRBV6-6 with TRBJ1-5; D uncertain. CDR1 and CDR2 (germline): MNHNY, SVGAGI (reference sequence). The germline V and J ends were trimmed by 2 bases and 7 bases, with 9 bases remaining between them. The CDR3 covers 13 residues. Here the CDR3 reads CASSYEGVQPQHF. CDR3 nucleotides: TGTGCCAGCAGTTACGAGGGTGTACAGCCCCAGCATTTT.

The chain links TRBV18 to TRBJ1-2; D call uncertain. Germline V CDR1 and CDR2: KGHSH, LQKENI. Trimming shortened V by 3 bases and J by 4 bases, and 24 bases separated the two germline ends. The CDR3 has 18 amino acids. The CDR3 DNA reads TGTGCCAGCTCACCTACCGGTACGGGTGGCCGCTACTTCTATGGCTACACCTTC. Translation: CASSPTGTGGRYFYGYTF.

The gene calls are TRBV2 and TRBJ1-6, with D unclear. Germline CDR1 SNHLY, CDR2 FYNNEI. Trimming shortened V by 6 bases and J by 0 bases, and 9 bases separated the two germline ends. The CDR3 covers 15 residues. CDR3 loop: CASRISSSYNSPLHF. In DNA, the CDR3 is TGTGCCAGCAGGATTTCCAGCTCCTATAATTCACCCCTCCACTTT.

The V gene is TRBV6-5, the J gene TRBJ1-2, with D perhaps matching TRBD1 (6 bases). The CDR3 has 15 residues. Trimming removed 0 bases at V and 6 bases at J, with 14 bases between. In germline, CDR1 is MNHEY, CDR2 SVGAGI. The CDR3 is CASSYSSRGENGYTF. For the CDR3, the DNA is TGTGCCAGCAGTTACTCATCCAGGGGAGAGAATGGCTACACCTTC.

CDR3: CASSPGGAAGEKLFF. In DNA form, the CDR3 reads TGTGCCAGCAGCCCAGGGGGAGCAGCCGGTGAAAAACTGTTTTTT. The chain employs TRBV28 and TRBJ1-4; 7 bases fit TRBD1. Germline loops: CDR1 MDHEN, CDR2 SYDVKM. Losses at the gene ends were 6 bases for V and 7 bases for J; bases not matched to a gene: 11. This CDR3 is built from 15 residues.

This clone was counted many times. This specimen includes other DNA sequences encoding the same CDR3. The DNA for the CDR3 is TGCGCCAGCAGCTTGTCGCAGGGTGGCGGGGAGCTGTTTTTT. Its translation is CASSLSQGGGELFF. This chain uses TRBV5-1 with TRBJ2-2, with a weak D call TRBD1 (5 bases). The V and J ends lost 1 base and 7 bases respectively, with 11 bases between them. Germline V lookup: CDR1 SGHRS, CDR2 YFSETQ. The CDR3 consists of 14 residues.

The rearrangement links TRBV15 to TRBJ1-1, with D perhaps matching TRBD1 (5 bases). The CDR3 sequence is 14 residues long. CDR1 LNHNV and CDR2 YYDKDF come from the germline V gene (reference sequence). V was trimmed by 1 base and J by 0 bases, leaving 6 bases between them. The CDR3 nucleotides are TGTGCCACCAGCAGAGGGGGGGTGAACACTGAAGCTTTCTTT. It codes for CATSRGGVNTEAFF. The whole variable domain, remainder taken from reference TRBV15 and TRBJ1-1, is DAMVIQNPRYQVTQFGKPVTLSCSQTLNHNVMYWYQQKSSQAPKLLFHYYDKDFNNEADTPDNFQSRRPNTSFCFLDIRSPGLGDTAMYLCATSRGGVNTEAFFGQGTRLTVV.

The rearrangement uses TRBV5-1 and TRBJ2-7, with a possible D match to TRBD2 (7 bases). There are 14 residues in the CDR3. Germline CDR1 and CDR2: SGHRS and YFSETQ. V lost 1 base and J 5 bases, leaving 13 bases between the germline ends. CDR3 in DNA: TGCGCCAGCAGCTTGACGGGGGGCATCGACGAGCAGTACTTC. Translation: CASSLTGGIDEQYF.